The present T cell receptor beta chain was sequenced within a study of identical twins. General study results and limits: Among beta out-of-frame sequences, excess sharing between twins appeared weaker.

For this clonotype: What it binds is not known.

CDR3 length: 16 residues. Germline V gene lookup returns CDR1 SQVTM and CDR2 ANQGSEA. J lost 0 bases, V lost 1 base, and 4 bases had no gene match. All donors comprised healthy Caucasians. Via MiXCR, TCRdb re-called the 5' RACE reads, giving one row per CDR3 protein. The sample yields 1.5 million or so distinct CDR3 sequences, about 30% seen once. The rearrangement joins TRBV29-1 to TRBJ2-7, with 12 bases matching TRBD2. The source material was cord blood. The receptor was isolated from a newborn girl in good health. CDR3 amino acids: CSVEGLAGALSYEQYF. The CDR3 coding sequence is TGCAGCGTTGAAGGACTAGCGGGAGCCCTCTCCTACGAGCAGTACTTC.